These T cell receptor beta chains were read from a single sample in a study of shared clonotypes between healthy human individuals. Profiling relied on immunoSEQ multiplex PCR, and the TCRdb table lists in-frame clones only, not all of them. The sample lists 950,000 to 1,200,000 clones, around three quarters occurring once. The source material was memory CD4+ T cells from PBMCs. Every receptor here comes from a man between 18 and 29 years old in good health. Some clones in this sample may be carry-over from other donors' samples. Both conserved end residues are part of each CDR3. A D gene is named only where the DNA matches it firmly. Clone size is not always given. Where it is, it says once, few, many or a class for expanded clones.

v_call	j_call	d_call	clone_size	cdr3_aa	cdr3_nt
TRBV30	TRBJ1-3	NA	once	CAWSTGQGNTIYF	TGTGCCTGGAGCACCGGACAGGGAAACACCATATATTTT
TRBV4-2	TRBJ2-7	NA	NA	CASSQDRVRGFGPREQYF	TGTGCCAGCAGCCAAGATCGGGTACGGGGTTTCGGTCCTCGGGAGCAGTACTTC
TRBV15	TRBJ1-4	TRBD1	NA	CATSRDQGARGEGEKLFF	TGTGCCACCAGCAGAGATCAGGGGGCGAGAGGGGAGGGTGAAAAACTGTTTTTT
TRBV28	TRBJ2-7	NA	NA	CASSSPGAAYEQYF	TGTGCCAGCAGTTCACCGGGGGCCGCCTACGAGCAGTACTTC
TRBV18	TRBJ1-1	NA	NA	CASSYQGNTEAFF	TGTGCCAGCTCATACCAGGGGAACACTGAAGCTTTCTTT
TRBV10-3	TRBJ2-1	TRBD2	NA	CAISPTSGKQFF	TGTGCCATCAGCCCGACTAGCGGGAAGCAGTTCTTC
TRBV6-6	TRBJ1-2	NA	NA	CASSYEVYGYTF	TGTGCCAGCAGTTACGAGGTTTATGGCTACACCTTC
TRBV10-2	TRBJ2-5	NA	NA	CASSAEQETQYF	TGCGCCAGCAGTGCCGAACAAGAGACCCAGTACTTC
TRBV6-5	TRBJ2-3	TRBD2	NA	CASSYSWTLAGDTQYF	TGTGCCAGCAGTTACTCGTGGACACTAGCGGGAGATACGCAGTATTTT
TRBV5-1	TRBJ1-2	TRBD1	NA	CASSLAGGGYGYTF	TGCGCCAGCAGCTTGGCAGGGGGAGGGTATGGCTACACCTTC
TRBV4-1	TRBJ2-1	NA	once	CASSQGVMILNNEQFF	TGCGCCAGCAGCCAAGGAGTGATGATACTAAACAATGAGCAGTTCTTC
TRBV27	TRBJ2-1	TRBD1	NA	CGAGSGQGYNEQFF	TGTGGAGCAGGAAGCGGACAGGGTTACAATGAGCAGTTCTTC
TRBV5-1	TRBJ2-2	NA	NA	CASSEQSPNRYTGELFF	TGCGCCAGCAGCGAGCAATCACCAAACCGCTACACCGGGGAGCTGTTTTTT
TRBV6-5	TRBJ1-2	NA	NA	CASRGTLSYGYTF	TGTGCCAGCAGGGGGACCTTATCCTATGGCTACACCTTC
TRBV7-2	TRBJ2-3	NA	few	CASSRMAADTQYF	TGTGCCAGCAGCAGAATGGCGGCAGATACGCAGTATTTT
TRBV2	TRBJ2-5	NA	NA	CASTGRLEETQYF	TGTGCCAGCACGGGCAGGCTCGAAGAGACCCAGTACTTC
TRBV7-9	TRBJ1-2	TRBD1	NA	CASSGGTASGYTF	TGTGCCAGCAGCGGAGGGACAGCCAGTGGCTACACCTTC
TRBV4-1	TRBJ2-5	NA	few	CASSQDDRLQETQYF	TGCGCCAGCAGCCAAGATGACAGGCTCCAAGAGACCCAGTACTTC
TRBV10-2	TRBJ2-7	NA	NA	CASSEGRWSYEQYF	TGCGCCAGCAGTGAAGGTCGGTGGTCCTACGAGCAGTACTTC
TRBV5-1	TRBJ2-7	TRBD2	NA	CASSYGTSGSYEQYF	TGCGCCAGCAGCTACGGGACTAGCGGTTCCTACGAGCAGTACTTC
TRBV6-1	TRBJ2-1	NA	NA	CASSDQPMGNEQFF	TGTGCCAGCAGTGACCAACCAATGGGCAATGAGCAGTTCTTC
TRBV5-1	TRBJ1-3	NA	NA	CASSLALGSGNTIYF	TGCGCCAGCAGCTTGGCCCTGGGATCTGGAAACACCATATATTTT
TRBV2	TRBJ1-1	NA	once	CASSVGRAEAFF	TGTGCCAGCAGTGTTGGGCGAGCAGAAGCTTTCTTT
TRBV11-2	TRBJ2-7	TRBD1	NA	CASSFRTGQDEQYF	TGTGCCAGCAGCTTTCGGACAGGGCAGGACGAGCAGTACTTC
TRBV6-5	TRBJ2-5	TRBD2	NA	CASRRTSGRVETQYF	TGTGCCAGCAGGCGGACTAGCGGGAGAGTGGAGACCCAGTACTTC
TRBV6-5	TRBJ2-7	NA	NA	CASSPGTPSSYEQYF	TGTGCCAGCAGTCCTGGGACACCAAGCTCCTACGAGCAGTACTTC
TRBV28	TRBJ1-2	NA	once	CASSSLYGYTF	TGTGCCAGCAGTTCCCTTTATGGCTACACCTTC
TRBV11-2	TRBJ1-2	TRBD1	few	CASSGRQGDGYTF	TGTGCCAGCAGCGGAAGACAGGGCGATGGCTACACCTTC
TRBV7-3	TRBJ1-2	TRBD1	NA	CASSLLGTGTLDGYTF	TGTGCCAGCAGCTTACTAGGGACAGGGACCCTCGATGGCTACACCTTC
TRBV29-1	TRBJ2-5	TRBD1	few	CSVAGTGEETQYF	TGCAGCGTTGCCGGGACAGGGGAAGAGACCCAGTACTTC
TRBV28	TRBJ1-3	TRBD1	NA	CASSFGAGGFSGNTIYF	TGTGCCAGCAGTTTTGGGGCAGGGGGCTTTTCTGGAAACACCATATATTTT
TRBV7-8	TRBJ2-7	NA	NA	CASSLESGEAYEQYF	TGTGCCAGCAGCTTAGAATCAGGAGAGGCCTACGAGCAGTACTTC
TRBV15	TRBJ2-5	NA	NA	CATSRDGLAQETQYF	TGTGCCACCAGCAGAGATGGGCTAGCCCAAGAGACCCAGTACTTC
TRBV5-1	TRBJ2-2	NA	once	CASSLVLPNTGELFF	TGCGCCAGCAGCTTGGTGCTTCCCAACACCGGGGAGCTGTTTTTT
TRBV5-8	TRBJ2-1	TRBD1	NA	CASSFGTGDTAYNEQFF	TGTGCCAGCAGCTTCGGGACAGGGGACACCGCATACAATGAGCAGTTCTTC
TRBV5-1	TRBJ2-1	TRBD1	NA	CASSFRDRGLNEQFF	TGCGCCAGCAGCTTCCGAGACAGGGGGCTTAATGAGCAGTTCTTC
TRBV30	TRBJ2-5	NA	once	CAWSGGETQYF	TGTGCCTGGAGCGGAGGGGAGACCCAGTACTTC
TRBV13	TRBJ2-2	TRBD2	few	CASSSSSGRSYAGELFF	TGTGCCAGCAGCTCCTCTAGCGGGAGAAGCTACGCCGGGGAGCTGTTTTTT
TRBV28	TRBJ1-1	NA	NA	CASSLLGGTEAFF	TGTGCCAGCAGTTTATTAGGAGGCACTGAAGCTTTCTTT
TRBV4-1	TRBJ2-7	TRBD2	few	CASSQDPGSGRAGEQYF	TGCGCCAGCAGCCAAGATCCGGGTAGCGGGAGGGCCGGGGAGCAGTACTTC
TRBV6-5	TRBJ2-1	TRBD2	many	CASTQRGGEQFF	TGTGCCAGCACCCAACGGGGGGGTGAGCAGTTCTTC
TRBV5-4	TRBJ2-7	TRBD2	many	CASSPGTSGISVEQYF	TGTGCCAGCAGCCCGGGGACTAGCGGGATATCGGTCGAGCAGTACTTC
TRBV6-5	TRBJ2-1	NA	NA	CASSLQWSNHNEQFF	TGTGCCAGCAGTTTACAGTGGAGCAACCACAATGAGCAGTTCTTC
TRBV4-2	TRBJ1-1	NA	NA	CASSQQGRTEAFF	TGTGCCAGCAGCCAACAGGGGAGGACTGAAGCTTTCTTT
TRBV13	TRBJ1-3	NA	NA	CASSLYPEGMGNTIYF	TGTGCCAGCAGCCTATACCCAGAAGGGATGGGAAACACCATATATTTT
TRBV10-3	TRBJ1-1	NA	NA	CAISESTDFPEAFF	TGTGCCATCAGTGAGTCGACCGATTTCCCTGAAGCTTTCTTT
TRBV11-3	TRBJ2-3	TRBD1	NA	CASSPGQGEADTQYF	TGTGCCAGCAGCCCGGGACAGGGGGAGGCAGATACGCAGTATTTT
TRBV13	TRBJ2-2	NA	few	CASSLVGGAGGELFF	TGTGCCAGCAGCTTAGTGGGGGGCGCTGGCGGGGAGCTGTTTTTT
TRBV6-6	TRBJ2-7	NA	few	CASSYSRGSNEQYF	TGTGCCAGCAGTTACTCGCGGGGATCCAACGAGCAGTACTTC
TRBV5-1	TRBJ2-3	NA	NA	CASSASTREDTQYF	TGCGCCAGCAGCGCCTCGACCCGAGAAGATACGCAGTATTTT
TRBV19	TRBJ2-3	NA	NA	CASSIRIRQFPYDTQYF	TGTGCCAGTAGTATCCGGATCAGGCAGTTCCCATATGATACGCAGTATTTT
TRBV5-1	TRBJ2-7	NA	NA	CASSLEIAHEQYF	TGCGCCAGCAGCTTGGAGATAGCTCACGAGCAGTACTTC
TRBV5-1	TRBJ1-3	NA	NA	CASSSAGAGNTIYF	TGCGCCAGCAGCTCGGCAGGGGCTGGAAACACCATATATTTT
TRBV6-1	TRBJ2-4	NA	NA	CASSGLDSLAKNIQYF	TGTGCCAGCAGTGGATTGGACTCTCTAGCCAAAAACATTCAGTACTTC
TRBV11-2	TRBJ2-7	NA	NA	CASSLGGAQYF	TGTGCCAGCAGCTTGGGGGGCGCGCAGTACTTC
TRBV19	TRBJ2-2	NA	once	CASSIDTGLATGELFF	TGTGCCAGTAGTATTGATACGGGGCTAGCGACCGGGGAGCTGTTTTTT
TRBV5-1	TRBJ2-2	NA	NA	CASSEAGELFF	TGCGCCAGCAGTGAGGCCGGGGAGCTGTTTTTT